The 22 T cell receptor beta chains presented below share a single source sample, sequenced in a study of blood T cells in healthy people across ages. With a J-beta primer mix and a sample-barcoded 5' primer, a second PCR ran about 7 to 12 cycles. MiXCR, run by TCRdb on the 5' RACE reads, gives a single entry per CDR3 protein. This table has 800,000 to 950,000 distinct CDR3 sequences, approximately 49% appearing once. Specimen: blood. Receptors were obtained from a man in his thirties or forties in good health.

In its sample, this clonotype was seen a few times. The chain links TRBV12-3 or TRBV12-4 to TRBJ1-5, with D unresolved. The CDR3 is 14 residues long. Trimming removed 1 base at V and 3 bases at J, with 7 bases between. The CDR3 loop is CASSLGTFNQPQHF. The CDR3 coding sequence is TGTGCCAGCAGTTTAGGGACGTTCAATCAGCCCCAGCATTTT.

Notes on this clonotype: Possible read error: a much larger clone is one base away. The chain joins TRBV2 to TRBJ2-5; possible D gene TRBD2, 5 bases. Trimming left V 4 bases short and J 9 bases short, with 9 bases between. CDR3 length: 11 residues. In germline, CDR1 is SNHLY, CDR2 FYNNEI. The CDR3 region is CASSAAEAQYF. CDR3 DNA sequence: TGTGCCAGCAGTGCCGCGGAGGCCCAGTACTTC.

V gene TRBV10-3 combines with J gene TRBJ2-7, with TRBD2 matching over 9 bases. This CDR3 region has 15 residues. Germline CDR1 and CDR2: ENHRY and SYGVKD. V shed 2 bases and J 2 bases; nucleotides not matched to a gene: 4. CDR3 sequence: CAISETAGGAYEQYF. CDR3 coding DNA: TGTGCCATCAGTGAGACTGCGGGGGGGGCCTACGAGCAGTACTTC.

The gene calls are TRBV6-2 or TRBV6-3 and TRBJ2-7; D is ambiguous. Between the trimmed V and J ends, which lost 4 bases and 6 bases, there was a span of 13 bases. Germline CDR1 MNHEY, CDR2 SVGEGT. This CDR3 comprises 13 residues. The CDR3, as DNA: TGTGCCAGCAGTTCCCCCTATCGTTTCGAGCAGTACTTC. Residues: CASSSPYRFEQYF.

The CDR3 protein is CASRARGPNNEQFF. The CDR3 nucleotides are TGTGCCAGCAGGGCGCGGGGGCCCAACAATGAGCAGTTCTTC. The J gene is TRBJ2-1, the V gene TRBV11-1; D possibly corresponds to TRBD2 (7 bases). Germline CDR1 is SGHAT and CDR2 is FQDESV (reference sequence). This CDR3 has 14 amino acids. V was trimmed by 6 bases and J by 5 bases, leaving 14 bases between them.

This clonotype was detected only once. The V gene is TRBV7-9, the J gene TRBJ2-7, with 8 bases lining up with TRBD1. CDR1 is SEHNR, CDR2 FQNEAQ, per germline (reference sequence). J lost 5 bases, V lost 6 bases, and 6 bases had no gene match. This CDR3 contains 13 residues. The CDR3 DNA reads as TGTGCCAGCAGGGACAGGGATGTCCACGAGCAGTACTTC. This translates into CASRDRDVHEQYF.

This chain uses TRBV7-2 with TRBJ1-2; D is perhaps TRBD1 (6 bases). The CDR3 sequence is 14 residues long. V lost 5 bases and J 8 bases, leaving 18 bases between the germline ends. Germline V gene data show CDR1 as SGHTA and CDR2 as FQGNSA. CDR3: CASSADTGIGGYTF. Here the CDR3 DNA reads TGTGCCAGCAGCGCTGATACAGGGATAGGCGGCTACACCTTC.

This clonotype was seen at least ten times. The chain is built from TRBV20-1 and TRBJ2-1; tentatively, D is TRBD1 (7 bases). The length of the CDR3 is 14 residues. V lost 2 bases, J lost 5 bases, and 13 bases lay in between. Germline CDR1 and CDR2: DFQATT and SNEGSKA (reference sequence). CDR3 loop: CSARPGGQDNEQFF. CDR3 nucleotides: TGCAGTGCTAGACCAGGGGGGCAGGACAATGAGCAGTTCTTC.

CDR3 sequence: CASSPQGRGWGDTQYF. The CDR3 nucleotides are TGTGCCAGCAGCCCTCAAGGGCGGGGGTGGGGAGATACGCAGTATTTT. The rearrangement uses TRBV7-2 and TRBJ2-3; 7 bases match TRBD2. Germline V gene sequence: CDR1 SGHTA, CDR2 FQGNSA. The CDR3 has 16 amino acids. V was clipped by 5 bases and J by 5 bases; unmatched bases: 13.

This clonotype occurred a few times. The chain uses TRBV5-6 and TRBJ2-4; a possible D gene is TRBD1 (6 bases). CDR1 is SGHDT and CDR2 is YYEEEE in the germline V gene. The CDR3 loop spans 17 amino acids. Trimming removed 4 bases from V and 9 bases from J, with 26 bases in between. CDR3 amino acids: CASSPLILRQAAGIQYF. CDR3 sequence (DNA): TGTGCCAGCAGCCCCCTCATTCTCAGACAGGCCGCGGGCATTCAGTACTTC.

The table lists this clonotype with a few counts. Here the CDR3 DNA reads TGTGCCAGCAGTGTCGGACAGGGGGCGATTTATGGCTACACCTTC. Protein product: CASSVGQGAIYGYTF. This chain uses TRBV27 with TRBJ1-2, with 11 bases aligning to TRBD1. CDR3 size: 15 residues. The germline gives CDR1 MNHEY, CDR2 SMNVEV (reference sequence). J gave up 5 bases and V 5 bases, and 7 bases lay outside the gene matches.

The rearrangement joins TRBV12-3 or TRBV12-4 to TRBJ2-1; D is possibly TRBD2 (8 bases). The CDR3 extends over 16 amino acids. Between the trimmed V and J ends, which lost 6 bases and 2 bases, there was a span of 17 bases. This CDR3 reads CASSLQGGLAYNEQFF. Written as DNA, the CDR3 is TGTGCCAGCAGCCTCCAGGGGGGACTAGCCTACAATGAGCAGTTCTTC.

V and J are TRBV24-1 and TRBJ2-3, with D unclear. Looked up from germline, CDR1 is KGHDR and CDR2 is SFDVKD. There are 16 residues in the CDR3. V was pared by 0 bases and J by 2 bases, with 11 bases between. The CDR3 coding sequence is TGTGCCACCAGTGATTTGATGGGCGGATTCACAGATACGCAGTATTTT. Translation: CATSDLMGGFTDTQYF.

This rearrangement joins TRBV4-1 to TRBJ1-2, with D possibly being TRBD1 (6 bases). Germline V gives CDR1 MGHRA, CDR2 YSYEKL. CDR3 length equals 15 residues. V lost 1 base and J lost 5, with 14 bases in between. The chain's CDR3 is CASSQGGLQGYGYTF. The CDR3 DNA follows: TGCGCCAGCAGCCAAGGGGGACTACAGGGATATGGCTACACCTTC.

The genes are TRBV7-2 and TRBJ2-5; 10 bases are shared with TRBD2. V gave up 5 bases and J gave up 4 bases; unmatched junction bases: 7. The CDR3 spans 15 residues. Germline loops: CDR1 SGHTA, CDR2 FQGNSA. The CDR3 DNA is TGTGCCAGCAGCGTACGACTAGCGGGCGCAGAGACCCAGTACTTC. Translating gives CASSVRLAGAETQYF.

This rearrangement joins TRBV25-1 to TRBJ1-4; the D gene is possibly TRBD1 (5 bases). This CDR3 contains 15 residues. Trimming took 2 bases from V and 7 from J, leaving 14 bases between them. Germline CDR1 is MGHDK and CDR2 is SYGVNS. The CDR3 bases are TGTGCCAGCAGTGAAAGCGGGGGTCGGGGTGAAAAACTGTTTTTT. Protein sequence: CASSESGGRGEKLFF.

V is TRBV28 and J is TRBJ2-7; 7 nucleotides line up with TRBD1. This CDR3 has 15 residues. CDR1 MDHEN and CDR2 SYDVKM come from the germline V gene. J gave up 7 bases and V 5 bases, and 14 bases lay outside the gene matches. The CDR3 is CASSPQKKGAQEQYF. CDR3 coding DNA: TGTGCCAGCAGTCCCCAGAAGAAGGGGGCGCAGGAGCAGTACTTC.

Here the CDR3 DNA reads TGTGCCACCAGTTGGACTAGCGAAGAAGCCGAGCAGTACTTC. It translates to CATSWTSEEAEQYF. V gene TRBV15 combines with J gene TRBJ2-5, with 9 bases that match TRBD2. The J call is in doubt because the DNA end fits TRBJ2-7 better. CDR3 length: 14 residues. CDR1 LNHNV and CDR2 YYDKDF come from the germline V gene (reference sequence).

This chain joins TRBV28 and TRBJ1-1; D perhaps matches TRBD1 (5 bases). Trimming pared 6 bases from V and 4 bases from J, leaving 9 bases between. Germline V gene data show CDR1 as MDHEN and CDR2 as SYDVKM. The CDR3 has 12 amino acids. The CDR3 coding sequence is TGTGCCAGCAGAACAGGTTTCACTGAAGCTTTCTTT. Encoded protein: CASRTGFTEAFF.

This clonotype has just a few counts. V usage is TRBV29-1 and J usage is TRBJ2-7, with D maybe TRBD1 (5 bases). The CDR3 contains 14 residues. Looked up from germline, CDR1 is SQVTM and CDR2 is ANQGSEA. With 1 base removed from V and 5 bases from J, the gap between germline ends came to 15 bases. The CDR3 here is CSVEGIQGSDEQYF. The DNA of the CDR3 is TGCAGCGTTGAAGGGATCCAGGGTTCGGACGAGCAGTACTTC.

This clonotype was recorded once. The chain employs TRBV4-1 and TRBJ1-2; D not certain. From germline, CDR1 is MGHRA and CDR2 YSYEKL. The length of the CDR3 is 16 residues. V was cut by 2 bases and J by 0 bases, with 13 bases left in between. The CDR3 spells CASSQNDGRANYGYTF. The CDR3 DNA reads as TGCGCCAGCAGCCAAAACGACGGGCGAGCTAACTATGGCTACACCTTC.

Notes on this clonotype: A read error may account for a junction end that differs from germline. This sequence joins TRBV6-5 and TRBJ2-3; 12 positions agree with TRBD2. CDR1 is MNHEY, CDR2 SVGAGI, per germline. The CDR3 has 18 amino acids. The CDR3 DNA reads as TGTGCCAGCAGTGACTCTAGCGGGGGGGAGTCGTGGGCAGATACGCAGTATTTT. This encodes CASSDSSGGESWADTQYF.